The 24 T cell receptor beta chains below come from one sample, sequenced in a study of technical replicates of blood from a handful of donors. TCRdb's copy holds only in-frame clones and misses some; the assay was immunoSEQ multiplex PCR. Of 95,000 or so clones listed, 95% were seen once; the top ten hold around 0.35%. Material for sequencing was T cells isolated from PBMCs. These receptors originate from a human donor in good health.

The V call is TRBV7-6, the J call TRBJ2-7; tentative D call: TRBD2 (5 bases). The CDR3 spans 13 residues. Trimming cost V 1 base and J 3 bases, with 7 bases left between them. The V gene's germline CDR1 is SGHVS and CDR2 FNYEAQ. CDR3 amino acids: CASSLGAGYEQYF. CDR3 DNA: TGTGCCAGCAGCTTAGGGGCGGGCTACGAGCAGTACTTC.

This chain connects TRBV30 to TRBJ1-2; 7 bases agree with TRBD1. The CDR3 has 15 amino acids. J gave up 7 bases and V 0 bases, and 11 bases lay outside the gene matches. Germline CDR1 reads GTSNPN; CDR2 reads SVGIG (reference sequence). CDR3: CAWSVQLGGGGGYTF. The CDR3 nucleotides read TGTGCCTGGAGTGTACAGTTAGGGGGCGGCGGTGGCTACACCTTC.

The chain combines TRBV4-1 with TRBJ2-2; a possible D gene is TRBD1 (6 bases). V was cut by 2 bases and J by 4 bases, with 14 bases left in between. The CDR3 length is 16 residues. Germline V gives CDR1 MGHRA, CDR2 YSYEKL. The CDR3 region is CASSQPTGWGTGELFF. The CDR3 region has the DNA TGCGCCAGCAGCCAACCTACAGGGTGGGGCACCGGGGAGCTGTTTTTT.

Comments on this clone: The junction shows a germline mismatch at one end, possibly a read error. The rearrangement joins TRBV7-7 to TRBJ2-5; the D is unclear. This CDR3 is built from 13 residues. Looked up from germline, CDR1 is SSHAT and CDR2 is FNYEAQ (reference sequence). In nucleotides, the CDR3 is TGTGCTAGCAGTCGCAGTATTCAAGAGACCCAGTACTTC. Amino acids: CASSRSIQETQYF.

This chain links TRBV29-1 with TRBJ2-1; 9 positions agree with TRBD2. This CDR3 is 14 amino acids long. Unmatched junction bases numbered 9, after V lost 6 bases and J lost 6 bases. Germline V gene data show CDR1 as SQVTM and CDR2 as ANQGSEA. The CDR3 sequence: CSVSTSGTPNEQFF. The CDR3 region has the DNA TGCAGCGTCTCGACTAGCGGAACTCCCAATGAGCAGTTCTTC.

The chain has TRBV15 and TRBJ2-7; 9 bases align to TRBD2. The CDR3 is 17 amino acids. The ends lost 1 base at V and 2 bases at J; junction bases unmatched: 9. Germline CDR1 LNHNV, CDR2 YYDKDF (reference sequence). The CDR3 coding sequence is TGTGCCACCAGCAGAGGGGTAGCGGGAGATGCGACCTACGAGCAGTACTTC. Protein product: CATSRGVAGDATYEQYF.

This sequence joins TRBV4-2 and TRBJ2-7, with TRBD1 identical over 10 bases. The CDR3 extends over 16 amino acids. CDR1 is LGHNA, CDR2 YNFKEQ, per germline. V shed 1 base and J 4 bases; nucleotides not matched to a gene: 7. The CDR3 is CASSQAYGTGAYEQYF. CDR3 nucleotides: TGTGCCAGCAGCCAAGCTTACGGGACAGGGGCTTACGAGCAGTACTTC.

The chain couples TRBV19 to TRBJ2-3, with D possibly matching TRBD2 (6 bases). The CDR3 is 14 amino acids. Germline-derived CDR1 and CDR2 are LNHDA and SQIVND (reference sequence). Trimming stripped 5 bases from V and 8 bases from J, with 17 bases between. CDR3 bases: TGTGCCAGTAGTCTAGGGGAGGTCGTGGGTACGCAGTATTTT. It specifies CASSLGEVVGTQYF.

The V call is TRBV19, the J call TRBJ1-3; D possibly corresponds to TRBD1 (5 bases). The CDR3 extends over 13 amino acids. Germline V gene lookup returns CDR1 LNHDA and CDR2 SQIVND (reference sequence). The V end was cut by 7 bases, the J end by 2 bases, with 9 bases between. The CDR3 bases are TGTGCCAGTATAACAGGAGCTGGAAACACCATATATTTT. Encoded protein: CASITGAGNTIYF. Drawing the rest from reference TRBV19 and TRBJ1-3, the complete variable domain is DGGITQSPKYLFRKEGQNVTLSCEQNLNHDAMYWYRQDPGQGLRLIYYSQIVNDFQKGDIAEGYSVSREKKESFPLTVTSAQKNPTAFYLCASITGAGNTIYFGEGSWLTVV.

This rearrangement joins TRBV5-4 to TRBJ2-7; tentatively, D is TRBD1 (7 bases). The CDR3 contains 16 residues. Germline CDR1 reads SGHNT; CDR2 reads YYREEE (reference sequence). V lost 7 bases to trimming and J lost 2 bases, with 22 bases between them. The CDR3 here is CASASYSGGFPYEQYF. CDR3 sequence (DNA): TGTGCCAGCGCCTCGTATTCAGGGGGGTTCCCCTACGAGCAGTACTTC.

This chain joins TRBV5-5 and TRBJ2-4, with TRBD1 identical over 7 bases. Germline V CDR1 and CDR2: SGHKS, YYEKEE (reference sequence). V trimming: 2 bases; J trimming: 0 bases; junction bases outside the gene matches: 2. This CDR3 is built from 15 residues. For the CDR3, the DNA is TGTGCCAGCAGCTTCACAGGGGTAGCCAAAAACATTCAGTACTTC. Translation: CASSFTGVAKNIQYF.

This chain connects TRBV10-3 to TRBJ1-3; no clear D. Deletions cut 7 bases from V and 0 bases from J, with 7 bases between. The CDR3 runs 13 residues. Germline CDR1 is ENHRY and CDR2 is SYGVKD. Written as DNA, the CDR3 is TGTGCCATCACTGTAAACTCTGGAAACACCATATATTTT. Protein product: CAITVNSGNTIYF.

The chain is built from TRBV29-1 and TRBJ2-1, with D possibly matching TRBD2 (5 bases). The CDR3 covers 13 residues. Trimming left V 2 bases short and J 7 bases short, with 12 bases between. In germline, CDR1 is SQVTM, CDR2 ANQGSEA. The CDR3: CSVESLAKNEQFF. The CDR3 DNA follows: TGCAGCGTTGAAAGCCTAGCTAAAAATGAGCAGTTCTTC.

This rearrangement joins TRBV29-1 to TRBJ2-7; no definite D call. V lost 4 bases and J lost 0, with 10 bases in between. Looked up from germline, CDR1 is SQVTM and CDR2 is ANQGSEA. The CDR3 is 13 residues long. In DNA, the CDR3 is TGCAGCGTTGTTGACAATACCTCCTACGAGCAGTACTTC. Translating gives CSVVDNTSYEQYF.

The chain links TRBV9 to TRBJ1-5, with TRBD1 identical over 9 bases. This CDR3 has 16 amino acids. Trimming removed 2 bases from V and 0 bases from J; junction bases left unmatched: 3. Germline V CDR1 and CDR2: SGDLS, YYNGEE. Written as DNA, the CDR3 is TGTGCCAGCAGCGTGGGGACAGGGCATAGCAATCAGCCCCAGCATTTT. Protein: CASSVGTGHSNQPQHF.

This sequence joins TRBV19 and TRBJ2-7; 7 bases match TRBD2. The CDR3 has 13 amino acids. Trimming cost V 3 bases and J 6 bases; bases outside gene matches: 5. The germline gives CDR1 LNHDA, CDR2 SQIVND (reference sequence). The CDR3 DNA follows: TGTGCCAGTAGTATTGGGGGGGGAATCGAGCAGTACTTC. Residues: CASSIGGGIEQYF. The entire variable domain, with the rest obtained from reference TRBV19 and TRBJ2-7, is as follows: DGGITQSPKYLFRKEGQNVTLSCEQNLNHDAMYWYRQDPGQGLRLIYYSQIVNDFQKGDIAEGYSVSREKKESFPLTVTSAQKNPTAFYLCASSIGGGIEQYFGPGTRLTVT.

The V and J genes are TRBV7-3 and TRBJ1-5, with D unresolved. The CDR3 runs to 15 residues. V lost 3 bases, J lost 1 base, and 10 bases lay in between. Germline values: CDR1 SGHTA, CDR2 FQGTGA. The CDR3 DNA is TGTGCCAGCAGCTTGTCGGGGTTAAGCAATCAGCCCCAGCATTTT. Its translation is CASSLSGLSNQPQHF. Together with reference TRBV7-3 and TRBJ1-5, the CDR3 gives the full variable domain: GAGVSQTPSNKVTEKGKYVELRCDPISGHTALYWYRQSLGQGPEFLIYFQGTGAADDSGLPNDRFFAVRPEGSVSTLKIQRTERGDSAVYLCASSLSGLSNQPQHFGDGTRLSIL.

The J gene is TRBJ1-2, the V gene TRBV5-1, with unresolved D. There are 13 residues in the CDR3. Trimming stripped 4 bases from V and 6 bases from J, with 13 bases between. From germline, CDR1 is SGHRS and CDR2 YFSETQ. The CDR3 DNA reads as TGCGCCAGCAGCCCCCAATACAGTAATGGCTACACCTTC. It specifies CASSPQYSNGYTF.

The chain's CDR3 is CASSSYIYEQYF. For the CDR3, the DNA is TGTGCCAGCAGCTCCTATATATACGAGCAGTACTTC. The rearrangement links TRBV11-2 to TRBJ2-7, with D unresolved. V gave up 4 bases and J gave up 4 bases, with 8 bases separating them. The CDR3 sequence is 12 residues long. The V gene's germline CDR1 is SGHAT and CDR2 FQNNGV.

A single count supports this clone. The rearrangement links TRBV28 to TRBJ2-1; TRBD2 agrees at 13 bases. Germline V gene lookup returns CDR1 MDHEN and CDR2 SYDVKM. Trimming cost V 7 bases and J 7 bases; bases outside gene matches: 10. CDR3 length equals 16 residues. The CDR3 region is CASIQTGTSGINEQFF. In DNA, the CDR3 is TGTGCCAGCATCCAAACCGGGACTAGCGGGATAAATGAGCAGTTCTTC.

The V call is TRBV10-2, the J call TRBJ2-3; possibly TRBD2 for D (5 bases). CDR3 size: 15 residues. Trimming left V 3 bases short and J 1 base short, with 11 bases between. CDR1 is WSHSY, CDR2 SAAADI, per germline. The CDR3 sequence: CASSDFSGRTDTQYF. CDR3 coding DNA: TGCGCCAGCAGTGATTTCAGCGGTCGCACAGATACGCAGTATTTT.

The CDR3 protein is CASKRATGLAGAYNEQFF. The CDR3 coding sequence is TGTGCCAGCAAAAGGGCGACGGGACTAGCGGGAGCCTACAATGAGCAGTTCTTC. The chain joins TRBV28 to TRBJ2-1; TRBD2 matches 14 bases. CDR1 is MDHEN, CDR2 SYDVKM, per germline. The CDR3 has 18 amino acids. After removal of 7 bases from V and 2 bases from J, the junction contained 10 bases not matched to a gene. Using reference TRBV28 and TRBJ2-1 for the parts outside the CDR3, the full variable domain is DVKVTQSSRYLVKRTGEKVFLECVQDMDHENMFWYRQDPGLGLRLIYFSYDVKMKEKGDIPEGYSVSREKKERFSLILESASTNQTSMYLCASKRATGLAGAYNEQFFGPGTRLTVL.

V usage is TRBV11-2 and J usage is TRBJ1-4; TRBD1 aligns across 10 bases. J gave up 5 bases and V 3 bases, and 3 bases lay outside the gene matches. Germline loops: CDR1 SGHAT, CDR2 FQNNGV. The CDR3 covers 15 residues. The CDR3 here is CASSLWGQGNEKLFF. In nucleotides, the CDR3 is TGTGCCAGCAGCTTGTGGGGACAGGGGAATGAAAAACTGTTTTTT.

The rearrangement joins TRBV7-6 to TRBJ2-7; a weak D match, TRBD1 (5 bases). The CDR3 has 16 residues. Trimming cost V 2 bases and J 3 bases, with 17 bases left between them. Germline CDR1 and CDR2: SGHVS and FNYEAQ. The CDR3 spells CASSLRVASRDYEQYF. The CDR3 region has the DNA TGTGCCAGCAGCTTAAGGGTCGCGTCCAGGGACTACGAGCAGTACTTC. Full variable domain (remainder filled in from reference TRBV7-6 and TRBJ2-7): GAGVSQSPRYKVTKRGQDVALRCDPISGHVSLYWYRQALGQGPEFLTYFNYEAQQDKSGLPNDRFSAERPEGSISTLTIQRTEQRDSAMYRCASSLRVASRDYEQYFGPGTRLTVT.